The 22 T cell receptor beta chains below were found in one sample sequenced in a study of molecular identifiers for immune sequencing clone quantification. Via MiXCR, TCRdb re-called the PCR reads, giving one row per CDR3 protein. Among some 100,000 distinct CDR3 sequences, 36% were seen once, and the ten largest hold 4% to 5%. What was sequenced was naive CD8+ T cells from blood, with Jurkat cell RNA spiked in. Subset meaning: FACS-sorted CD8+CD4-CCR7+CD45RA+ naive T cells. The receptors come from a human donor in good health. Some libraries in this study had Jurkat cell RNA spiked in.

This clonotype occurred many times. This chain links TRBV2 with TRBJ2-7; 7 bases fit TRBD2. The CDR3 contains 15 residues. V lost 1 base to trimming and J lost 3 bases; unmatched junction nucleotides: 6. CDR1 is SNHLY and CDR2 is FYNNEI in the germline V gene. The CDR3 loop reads CASSEGASGYYEQYF. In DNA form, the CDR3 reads TGTGCCAGCAGTGAAGGGGCTAGCGGTTACTACGAGCAGTACTTC. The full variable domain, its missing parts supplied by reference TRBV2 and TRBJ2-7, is EPEVTQTPSHQVTQMGQEVILRCVPISNHLYFYWYRQILGQKVEFLVSFYNNEISEKSEIFDDQFSVERPDGSNFTLKIRSTKLEDSAMYFCASSEGASGYYEQYFGPGTRLTVT.

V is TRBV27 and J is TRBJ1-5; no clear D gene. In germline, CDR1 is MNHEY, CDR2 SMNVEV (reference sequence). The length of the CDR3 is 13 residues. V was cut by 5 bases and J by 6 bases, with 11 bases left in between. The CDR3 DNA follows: TGTGCCAGCAGTACCGCCTCAATTCAGCCCCAGCATTTT. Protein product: CASSTASIQPQHF.

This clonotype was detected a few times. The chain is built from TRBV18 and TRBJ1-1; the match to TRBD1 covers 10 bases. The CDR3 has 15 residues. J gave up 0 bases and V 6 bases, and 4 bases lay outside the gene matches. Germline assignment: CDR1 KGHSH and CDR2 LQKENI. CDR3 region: CASSPTGGLNTEAFF. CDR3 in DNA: TGTGCCAGCTCCCCGACAGGGGGCCTGAACACTGAAGCTTTCTTT.

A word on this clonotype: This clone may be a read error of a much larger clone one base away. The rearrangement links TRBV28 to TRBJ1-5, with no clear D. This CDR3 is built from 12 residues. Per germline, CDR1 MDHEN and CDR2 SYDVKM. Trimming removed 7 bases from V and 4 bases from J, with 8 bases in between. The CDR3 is CASIWLNQPQHF. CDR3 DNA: TGTGCCAGCATTTGGTTGAATCAGCCCCAGCATTTT.

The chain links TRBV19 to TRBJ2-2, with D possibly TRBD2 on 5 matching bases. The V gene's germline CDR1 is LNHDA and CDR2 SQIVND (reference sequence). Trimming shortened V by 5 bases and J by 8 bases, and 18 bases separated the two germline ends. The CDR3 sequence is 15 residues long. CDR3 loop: CASSPGLRALGELFF. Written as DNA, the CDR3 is TGTGCCAGTAGTCCCGGACTTCGGGCTCTGGGGGAGCTGTTTTTT.

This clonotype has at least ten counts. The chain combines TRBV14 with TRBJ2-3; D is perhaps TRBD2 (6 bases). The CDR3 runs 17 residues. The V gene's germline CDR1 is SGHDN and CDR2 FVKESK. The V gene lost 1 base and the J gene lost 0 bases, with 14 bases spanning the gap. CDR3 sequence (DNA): TGTGCCAGCAGCCAAGTTTGGACTATTCTTAGCACAGATACGCAGTATTTT. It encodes CASSQVWTILSTDTQYF.

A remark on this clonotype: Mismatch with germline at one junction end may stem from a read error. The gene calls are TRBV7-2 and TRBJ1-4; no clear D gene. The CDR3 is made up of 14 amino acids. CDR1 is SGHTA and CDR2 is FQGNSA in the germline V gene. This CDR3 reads CASSLGVRNEKLSF. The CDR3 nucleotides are TGTGCCAGCAGCTTAGGAGTCCGCAATGAAAAACTGTCTTTT.

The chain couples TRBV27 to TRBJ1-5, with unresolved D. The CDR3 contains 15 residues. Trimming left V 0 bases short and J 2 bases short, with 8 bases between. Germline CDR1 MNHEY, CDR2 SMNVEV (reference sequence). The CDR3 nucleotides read TGTGCCAGCAGTTTATCCGGGGTTGGCAATCAGCCCCAGCATTTT. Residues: CASSLSGVGNQPQHF.

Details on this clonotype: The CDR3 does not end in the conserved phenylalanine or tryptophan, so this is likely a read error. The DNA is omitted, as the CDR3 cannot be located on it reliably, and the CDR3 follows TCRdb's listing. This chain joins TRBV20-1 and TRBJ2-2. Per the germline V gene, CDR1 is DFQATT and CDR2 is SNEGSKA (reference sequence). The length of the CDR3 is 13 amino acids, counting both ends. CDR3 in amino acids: CCASRGYTGELCI.

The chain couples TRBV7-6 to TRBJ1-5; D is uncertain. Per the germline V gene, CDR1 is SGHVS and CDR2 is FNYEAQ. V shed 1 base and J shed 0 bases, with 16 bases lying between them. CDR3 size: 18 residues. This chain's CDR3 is CASSLGTATSYSNQPQHF. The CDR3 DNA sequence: TGTGCCAGCAGCTTAGGGACCGCGACCTCTTATAGCAATCAGCCCCAGCATTTT.

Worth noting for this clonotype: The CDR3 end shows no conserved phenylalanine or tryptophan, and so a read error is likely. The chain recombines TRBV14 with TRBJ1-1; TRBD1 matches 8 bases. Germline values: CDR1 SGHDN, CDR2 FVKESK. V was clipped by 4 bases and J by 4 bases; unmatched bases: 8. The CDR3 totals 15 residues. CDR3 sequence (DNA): TGTGCCAGCAGCCGGCCCGGGACAGGAATCACTGAAGCTTTCTAT. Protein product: CASSRPGTGITEAFY.

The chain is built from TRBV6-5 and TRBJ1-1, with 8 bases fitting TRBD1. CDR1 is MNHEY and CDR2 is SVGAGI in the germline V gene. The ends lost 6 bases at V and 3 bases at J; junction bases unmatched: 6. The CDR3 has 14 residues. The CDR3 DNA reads TGTGCCAGCAGCTACCAGGGGGCCGACACTGAAGCTTTCTTT. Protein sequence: CASSYQGADTEAFF.

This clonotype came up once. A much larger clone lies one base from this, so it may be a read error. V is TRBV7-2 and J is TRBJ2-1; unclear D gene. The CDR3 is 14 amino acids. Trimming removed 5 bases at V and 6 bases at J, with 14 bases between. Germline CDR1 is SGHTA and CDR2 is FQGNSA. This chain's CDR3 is CASSPTLDPNEQFF. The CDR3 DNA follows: TGTGCCAGCAGCCCAACGTTGGACCCCAATGAGCAGTTCTTC.

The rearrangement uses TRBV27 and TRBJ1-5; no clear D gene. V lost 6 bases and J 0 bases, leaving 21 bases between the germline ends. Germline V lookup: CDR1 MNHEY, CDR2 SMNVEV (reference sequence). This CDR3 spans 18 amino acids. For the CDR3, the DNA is TGTGCCAGCAGGTCGGGCCAGGCCGGAGATTATAGCAATCAGCCCCAGCATTTT. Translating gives CASRSGQAGDYSNQPQHF.

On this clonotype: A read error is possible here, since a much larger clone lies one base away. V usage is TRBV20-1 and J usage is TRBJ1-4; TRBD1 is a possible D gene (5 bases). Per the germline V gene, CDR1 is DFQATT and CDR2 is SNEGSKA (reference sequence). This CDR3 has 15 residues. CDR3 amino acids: CSARDLSGRAEKQFF. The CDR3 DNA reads TGCAGTGCTAGAGATCTGTCAGGGAGGGCGGAAAAACAGTTTTTT.

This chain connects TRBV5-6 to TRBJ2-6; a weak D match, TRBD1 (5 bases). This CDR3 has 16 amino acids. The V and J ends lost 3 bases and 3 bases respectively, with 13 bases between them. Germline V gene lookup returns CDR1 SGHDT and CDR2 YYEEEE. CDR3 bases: TGTGCCAGCAGCTCGGACACCGAAATTGGGGCCAACGTCCTGACTTTC. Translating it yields CASSSDTEIGANVLTF. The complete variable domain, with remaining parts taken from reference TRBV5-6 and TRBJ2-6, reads DAGVTQSPTHLIKTRGQQVTLRCSPKSGHDTVSWYQQALGQGPQFIFQYYEEEERQRGNFPDRFSGHQFPNYSSELNVNALLLGDSALYLCASSSDTEIGANVLTFGAGSRLTVL.

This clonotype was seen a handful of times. The CDR3 DNA reads as TGCAGTGCTTTCGGACAGGTAAACTCCTACGAGCAGTACTTC. Translating it yields CSAFGQVNSYEQYF. The gene calls are TRBV20-1 and TRBJ2-7; 7 positions agree with TRBD1. The CDR3 spans 14 residues. Germline trimming cut 5 bases from V and 0 bases from J; bases unmatched to any gene: 7. CDR1 and CDR2 from the germline V gene are DFQATT and SNEGSKA (reference sequence).

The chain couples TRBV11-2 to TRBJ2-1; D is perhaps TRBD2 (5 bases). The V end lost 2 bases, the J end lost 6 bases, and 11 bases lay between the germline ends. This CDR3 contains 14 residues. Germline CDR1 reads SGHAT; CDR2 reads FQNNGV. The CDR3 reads CASSLPQEGNEQFF. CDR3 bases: TGTGCCAGCAGCTTACCCCAAGAGGGCAATGAGCAGTTCTTC.

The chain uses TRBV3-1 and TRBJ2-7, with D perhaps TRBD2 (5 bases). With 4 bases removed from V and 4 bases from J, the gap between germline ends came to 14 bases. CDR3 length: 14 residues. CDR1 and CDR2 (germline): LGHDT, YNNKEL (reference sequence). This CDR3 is CASSPAGVGYEQYF. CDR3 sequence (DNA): TGTGCCAGCAGCCCCGCCGGGGTTGGGTACGAGCAGTACTTC.

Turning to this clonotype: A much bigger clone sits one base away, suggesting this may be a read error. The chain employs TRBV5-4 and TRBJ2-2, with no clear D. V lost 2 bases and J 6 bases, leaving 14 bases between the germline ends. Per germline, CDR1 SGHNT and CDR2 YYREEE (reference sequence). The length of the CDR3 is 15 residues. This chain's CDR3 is CASSFVYSDAGELFF. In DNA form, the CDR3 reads TGTGCCAGCAGCTTTGTGTATTCTGATGCCGGGGAGCTGTTTTTT.

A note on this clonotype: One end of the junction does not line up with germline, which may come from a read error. CDR3 region: CSVTNLRDSTETQYF. The CDR3 DNA follows: TGCAGCGTTACCAATCTCCGCGACTCCACAGAAACGCAGTATTTT. The chain carries TRBV29-1 and TRBJ2-3; D not resolved. The CDR3 is 15 residues long. Per germline, CDR1 SQVTM and CDR2 ANQGSEA.

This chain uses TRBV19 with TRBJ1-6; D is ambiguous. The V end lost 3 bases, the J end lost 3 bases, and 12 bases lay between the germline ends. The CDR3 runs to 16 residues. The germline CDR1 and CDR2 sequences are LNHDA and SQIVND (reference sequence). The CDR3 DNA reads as TGTGCCAGTAGTATGAGCGGGATCGGCTATAATTCACCCCTCCACTTT. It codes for CASSMSGIGYNSPLHF.